This T cell receptor beta chain was recorded in a study of cytomegalovirus exposure and HLA in healthy donors. Turning to the study itself: Within the Caucasian-associated ancestry cluster were under 85% of the roughly 400 genotyped donors.

Whereas donors were nominally healthy upon sampling, unrecorded immune exposures were probable. Notes on this clone: Its specificity is not known.

PCR employed 60 Vbeta and 13 Jbeta primers. Using immunoSEQ multiplex PCR, the repertoire was profiled, and TCRdb retains in-frame clones only, with some absent. The repertoire has about 120,000 clones, about four fifths of them found once; the top ten carry 3.6%. The CDR3 sequence is 15 residues long. CDR1 is SEHNR, CDR2 FQNEAQ, per germline (reference sequence). Trimming shortened V by 1 base and J by 1 base, and 10 bases separated the two germline ends. General study findings and limits: Later analysis demonstrated an association between a missense DCLRE1C variant and TCR beta V- and J-gene trimming. Most subjects had HLA-A and HLA-B alleles reportedly predicted accurately by TCR beta sequences.

Sequenced sample: PBMCs. The chain couples TRBV7-9 to TRBJ1-1, with D unclear. The origin of this receptor is a middle-aged woman in good health and CMV-seropositive. CDR3 region: CASSLGGSGNTEAFF. CDR3 in DNA: TGTGCCAGCAGCTTAGGAGGGAGTGGGAACACTGAAGCTTTCTTT.